This T cell receptor (beta chain) was obtained from a study of blood T cells in healthy people across ages. Study results and caveats: Naive CD4+ cell counts and diversity both ran higher in long-lived than in aged donors. For the donors, CMV status was unknown and possibly confounded expanded clonotype changes.

This clonotype appeared many times. Its antigen remains unidentified. The germline V and J ends were trimmed by 9 bases and 0 bases, with 12 bases remaining between them. The CDR3 totals 15 residues. Germline CDR1 is MNHEY and CDR2 is SVGEGT. A second PCR, run for about 6 to 11 cycles, used a sample-barcoded 5' primer plus a J-beta primer mix. Each cDNA molecule carried a tag from a template-switch adaptor that contained 12 random nucleotides. TCRdb re-called the 5' RACE reads with MiXCR, one entry per CDR3 protein. The table records 950,000 to 1,200,000 distinct CDR3 sequences, roughly two fifths of them present only once.

The specimen sequenced was blood. The receptor's source is a man between 18 and 35 years old in good health. The chain recombines TRBV6-2 or TRBV6-3 with TRBJ2-6, with unresolved D. This CDR3 reads CASLDGGSGANVLTF. The CDR3 nucleotides read TGTGCCAGTCTAGACGGCGGCTCTGGGGCCAACGTCCTGACTTTC.